This T cell receptor beta chain was captured by sequencing in a study of blood T cell repertoires in COVID-19. About the study: Some COVID-19 samples were acute and others convalescent; all came from the United States, Italy and Spain. T cells, B-cell-depleted T cells, or PBMCs provided the cDNA or gDNA that served as material.

Cohorts were assigned according to the clinical history that participants reported. In the original processing: Estimates of nucleated cell counts were drawn from the amplification of reference gene primers. Clones were read by immunoSEQ multiplex PCR, and TCRdb kept only the in-frame ones, dropping some. That table gives V, J and clone size, and the DNA gave D and trimming. The data hold about 160,000 clones, with about 84% observed a single time. The CDR3 is 19 amino acids. Material: PBMCs or T cells enriched from blood (not recorded which). The sequence came from a woman in her forties with acute COVID-19. The chain recombines TRBV21-1 with TRBJ2-7; the table calls TRBD1, which could not be checked here. TRBV21-1 is annotated as a pseudogene. CDR3 loop: CASTSTGTGGVGVLDEQYF. CDR3 coding DNA: TGTGCCAGCACTTCTACGGGGACAGGGGGCGTGGGGGTACTCGACGAGCAGTACTTC.